These T cell receptor beta chains were read from a single sample in a study of T cells in localized non-small cell lung cancer. The table came from immunoSEQ multiplex PCR; TCRdb's copy has only in-frame clones and leaves some out. Among 20,000 to 30,000 clones listed, approximately 84% were seen once. This sample comprised peripheral blood, obtained before any cancer treatment. The receptors here all came from a man aged 35 to 69 with stage III squamous cell lung carcinoma. The CDR3 runs from the conserved cysteine through the conserved F or W. A D gene is named only where the DNA matches it firmly. Some rows have no size entry. The others give once, few or many, or a class for an expanded clone.

CDR3 DNA	CDR3 protein	D gene	clone size	CDR3 length	V gene	J gene
TGTGCCAGCTCCCGGACTAGCGGGGGCGGCGGCACAGATACGCAGTATTTT	CASSRTSGGGGTDTQYF	TRBD2	once	17	TRBV18	TRBJ2-3
TGTGCCAGCAGCAACACAAGGACTAGCCTCCAAGAGACCCAGTACTTC	CASSNTRTSLQETQYF	TRBD2	.	16	TRBV13	TRBJ2-5
TGTGCCAGCAGTGGTCAAGAGACCCAGTACTTC	CASSGQETQYF	.	.	11	TRBV2	TRBJ2-5
TGTGCCAGCAGCTTGAGGAGGAACACTGAAGCTTTCTTT	CASSLRRNTEAFF	.	.	13	TRBV5-6	TRBJ1-1
TGTGCCAGCAGCCCCCTCGACGCCGGGGAGCTGTTTTTT	CASSPLDAGELFF	.	.	13	TRBV5-4	TRBJ2-2
TGCGCCAGCAGCCAGTCGACTAGCGGGGGGGTGGGAGATACGCAGTATTTT	CASSQSTSGGVGDTQYF	TRBD2	.	17	TRBV4-1	TRBJ2-3
TGTGCCAGCAGTTTACAGCGCGGTTCTCAGCCCCAGCATTTT	CASSLQRGSQPQHF	.	.	14	TRBV27	TRBJ1-5
TGTGCCAGCAGCCCCGAAGGAGGACAACTCATTTCCTACGAGCAGTACTTC	CASSPEGGQLISYEQYF	.	.	17	TRBV28	TRBJ2-7
TGTGCCAGCAGCTTGGCCCCCTACGAGCAGTACTTC	CASSLAPYEQYF	.	.	12	TRBV7-9	TRBJ2-7
TGTGCCATCAGTGAGGGAGAGAACACTGAAGCTTTCTTT	CAISEGENTEAFF	.	once	13	TRBV10-3	TRBJ1-1
TGTGCCAGCAGCCCCTTGGATCGTACTAACTATGGCTACACCTTC	CASSPLDRTNYGYTF	.	.	15	TRBV7-8	TRBJ1-2
TGTGCCAGAAGGAAGGACAGCTCCTTAAACTATGGCTACACCTTC	CARRKDSSLNYGYTF	.	few	15	TRBV5-3	TRBJ1-2
TGCGCCAGCAGCCTCCCGCGGGACTCTGGGGCCAACGTCCTGACTTTC	CASSLPRDSGANVLTF	.	.	16	TRBV5-1	TRBJ2-6
TGTGCCACCAGCAGAGATTACGGGGGTCCTAGCACAGATACGCAGTATTTT	CATSRDYGGPSTDTQYF	.	.	17	TRBV15	TRBJ2-3
TGTGCCAGCAGCTTGTTAGCGGGACCCGGGGAGCTGTTTTTT	CASSLLAGPGELFF	TRBD2	.	14	TRBV11-2	TRBJ2-2
TGTGCCTCCCGAGCGACTAGCGGGGGGACAGATACGCAGTATTTT	CASRATSGGTDTQYF	TRBD2	.	15	TRBV19	TRBJ2-3
TGTGCCAGCAGTTACTCCCCTGTTTTTAGTGAGCAGTTCTTC	CASSYSPVFSEQFF	.	.	14	TRBV6-6	TRBJ2-1
TGTGCCAGCAGCCCAGGGGTCCCTTCCTACGAGCAGTACTTC	CASSPGVPSYEQYF	.	.	14	TRBV9	TRBJ2-7
TGTGCCAGCATAGCCCCGAGGAGGCCAGGGGATACGCAGTATTTT	CASIAPRRPGDTQYF	.	.	15	TRBV27	TRBJ2-3
TGTGCCATCAGTGAGTCGGGGGCAGGAAGTCCTGAGCAGTTCTTC	CAISESGAGSPEQFF	.	.	15	TRBV10-3	TRBJ2-1
TGCGCCAGCAGCCCAGGGGGGACCCAGTACTTC	CASSPGGTQYF	TRBD1	.	11	TRBV5-1	TRBJ2-5
TGCGCCAGCAGTCAAGTCCCGGCAGATACGCAGTATTTT	CASSQVPADTQYF	.	.	13	TRBV23-1	TRBJ2-3
TGTGCCAGCAGCTTCGGGCTGACAGATACGCAGTATTTT	CASSFGLTDTQYF	.	.	13	TRBV11-2	TRBJ2-3
TGTGCCAGTAGTCAAACAGGAGCGGAGGTCACAGATACGCAGTATTTT	CASSQTGAEVTDTQYF	.	.	16	TRBV19	TRBJ2-3
TGTGCCAGCAGCGTTAGTATCCGTAGTGAGACCCAGTACTTC	CASSVSIRSETQYF	.	.	14	TRBV9	TRBJ2-5
TGTGCCAGCAGCTTGGATACGGGAATGTCAGATACGCAGTATTTT	CASSLDTGMSDTQYF	.	.	15	TRBV5-4	TRBJ2-3
TGTGCCAGCAGCTTGATGGGCCGCGGGGGGACCTACGAGCAGTACTTC	CASSLMGRGGTYEQYF	TRBD2	.	16	TRBV11-1	TRBJ2-7
TGTGCCAGCAGTTTGGGACAGGGGGCGCTGGGCTACACCTTC	CASSLGQGALGYTF	TRBD1	.	14	TRBV28	TRBJ1-2
TGTGCCAGCACGCCGGGGCCCGACTATGGCTACACCTTC	CASTPGPDYGYTF	.	.	13	TRBV28	TRBJ1-2
TGTGCCAGCACCTTACGGAGCGGGAGCTACGAGCAGTACTTC	CASTLRSGSYEQYF	TRBD2	.	14	TRBV6-5	TRBJ2-7
TGCGCCAGCAGCTTGGGGACAGGTGGGAACGAAAAACTGTTTTTT	CASSLGTGGNEKLFF	TRBD1	.	15	TRBV5-1	TRBJ1-4
TGTGCCAGCAGCGCGGGACAGGGGGAGTTCTTC	CASSAGQGEFF	TRBD1	.	11	TRBV5-4	TRBJ2-1
TGTGCCAGCCGAAAGCGGGAGGGCCACGATACGCAGTATTTT	CASRKREGHDTQYF	TRBD2	.	14	TRBV7-8	TRBJ2-3
TGCGCCAGCAGTCAATGCCCCCGGGACCTTGGCCGATTCGACACCATATATTTT	CASSQCPRDLGRFDTIYF	.	.	18	TRBV23-1	TRBJ1-3
TGTGCCAGCGCTGCCCTGAATTCACCCCTCCACTTT	CASAALNSPLHF	.	.	12	TRBV11-2	TRBJ1-6
TGTGCCAGCAGTGGGACAGGTTGGGCCTCTTACGAGCAGTACTTC	CASSGTGWASYEQYF	TRBD1	once	15	TRBV28	TRBJ2-7
TGTGCCAGCAGTTTGGACAGGGTCAATTCACCCCTCCACTTT	CASSLDRVNSPLHF	TRBD1	.	14	TRBV2	TRBJ1-6
TGTGCCAGCACAAGCGTGAACACTGAAGCTTTCTTT	CASTSVNTEAFF	.	.	12	TRBV6-5	TRBJ1-1
TGTGCCAGCAGTAGGAAAGGGGGCGAGGGCACTGAAGCTTTCTTT	CASSRKGGEGTEAFF	TRBD1	once	15	TRBV6-1	TRBJ1-1
TGTGCCAGCAGTGAAACAGGGATCGGGGAGCTGTTTTTT	CASSETGIGELFF	.	.	13	TRBV6-1	TRBJ2-2
TGTGCCAGCAGCTTTCTCACTGGCTCCTACAATGAGCAGTTCTTC	CASSFLTGSYNEQFF	.	.	15	TRBV7-9	TRBJ2-1
TGTGCCAGCAGTCCTCATCGGACAGGTGTGAACACTGAAGCTTTCTTT	CASSPHRTGVNTEAFF	TRBD1	.	16	TRBV6-6	TRBJ1-1
TGTGCCGAGCACTCTGTACGGGGGGGCTACAATGAGCAGTTCTTC	CAEHSVRGGYNEQFF	TRBD2	.	15	TRBV2	TRBJ2-1